These T cell receptor beta chains were read from a single sample in a study of siplizumab effects on memory and regulatory T cells. Sequencing used immunoSEQ multiplex PCR; TCRdb keeps in-frame clones, though not all of them. Of some 80,000 clones listed, about 95% are singletons. Sequenced material: CD8+ T cells sorted from blood. The source of these receptors is a human donor in good health. Each CDR3 is given with its conserved first and last residue. Fields, in order: J gene, clone size, V gene, CDR3 protein. Not every row has a clone size; where given, it reads once, few, many or a size class.

J gene: TRBJ1-5; clone size: -; V gene: TRBV7-9; CDR3 protein: CASSLVGQGEPQHF
J gene: TRBJ2-1; clone size: -; V gene: TRBV29-1; CDR3 protein: CSVPSGRSSYNEQFF
J gene: TRBJ1-2; clone size: few; V gene: TRBV27; CDR3 protein: CASSMGFNYGYTF
J gene: TRBJ2-7; clone size: -; V gene: TRBV13; CDR3 protein: CASSFSRDSYEQYF
J gene: TRBJ2-1; clone size: -; V gene: TRBV11-3; CDR3 protein: CASSLGGRLASSYNEQFF
J gene: TRBJ1-1; clone size: -; V gene: TRBV15; CDR3 protein: CATTDSLLNTEAFF
J gene: TRBJ1-3; clone size: -; V gene: TRBV5-4; CDR3 protein: CASSLGVSSGNTIYF
J gene: TRBJ1-1; clone size: -; V gene: TRBV6-5; CDR3 protein: CASSYPGGAEAFF
J gene: TRBJ1-2; clone size: medium-sized; V gene: TRBV27; CDR3 protein: CASSLYPGDYGYTF
J gene: TRBJ2-2; clone size: -; V gene: TRBV28; CDR3 protein: CASSLRGSGELFF
J gene: TRBJ2-3; clone size: -; V gene: TRBV7-2; CDR3 protein: CASSSPGQNTDTQYF
J gene: TRBJ1-1; clone size: once; V gene: TRBV11-2; CDR3 protein: CASSLVTGSNTEAFF
J gene: TRBJ1-1; clone size: -; V gene: TRBV7-9; CDR3 protein: CASSLVLRGDTEAFF
J gene: TRBJ2-3; clone size: -; V gene: TRBV6-5; CDR3 protein: CASSYSRQGGDTQYF
J gene: TRBJ1-4; clone size: -; V gene: TRBV19; CDR3 protein: CASSMYRGDEKLFF
J gene: TRBJ2-2; clone size: -; V gene: TRBV13; CDR3 protein: CASSLHLSGTRTGELFF
J gene: TRBJ2-7; clone size: -; V gene: TRBV29-1; CDR3 protein: CSVEDSGDYEQYF
J gene: TRBJ1-1; clone size: -; V gene: TRBV7-2; CDR3 protein: CASSPRQGRANTEAFF
J gene: TRBJ2-1; clone size: -; V gene: TRBV5-1; CDR3 protein: CASSLFQGAPREQFF
J gene: TRBJ2-1; clone size: -; V gene: TRBV7-9; CDR3 protein: CASSLEDSGTSVHNEQFF
J gene: TRBJ2-7; clone size: -; V gene: TRBV7-6; CDR3 protein: CASSLVGLAESINSYEQYF
J gene: TRBJ2-1; clone size: -; V gene: TRBV5-1; CDR3 protein: CASSLGLEGEQFF
J gene: TRBJ1-1; clone size: -; V gene: TRBV19; CDR3 protein: CASSDTGMNTEAFF
J gene: TRBJ2-5; clone size: -; V gene: TRBV7-9; CDR3 protein: CASSGGGETQYF
J gene: TRBJ1-5; clone size: -; V gene: TRBV6-5; CDR3 protein: CASSLGGFGNQPQHF
J gene: TRBJ2-1; clone size: -; V gene: TRBV19; CDR3 protein: CASTLTSGHNEQFF
J gene: TRBJ2-2; clone size: -; V gene: TRBV29-1; CDR3 protein: CSVEGLAGGVNTGELFF
J gene: TRBJ2-7; clone size: -; V gene: TRBV27; CDR3 protein: CASSFGAPYEQYF
J gene: TRBJ1-1; clone size: -; V gene: TRBV21-1; CDR3 protein: CASKRSGATEAFF
J gene: TRBJ2-7; clone size: -; V gene: TRBV5-1; CDR3 protein: CASSSGGGSYEQYF
J gene: TRBJ2-5; clone size: once; V gene: TRBV14; CDR3 protein: CASSRVSLETQYF
J gene: TRBJ2-5; clone size: -; V gene: TRBV7-9; CDR3 protein: CASRPGLAGNLQETQYF
J gene: TRBJ2-1; clone size: -; V gene: TRBV15; CDR3 protein: CATSRGGEWDNEQFF
J gene: TRBJ2-7; clone size: -; V gene: TRBV6-5; CDR3 protein: CASSYERGFDEQYF
J gene: TRBJ1-2; clone size: -; V gene: TRBV4-1; CDR3 protein: CASSQEDGVSGYTF
J gene: TRBJ2-1; clone size: -; V gene: TRBV5-6; CDR3 protein: CASSLGTGGHNEQFF
J gene: TRBJ2-7; clone size: -; V gene: TRBV19; CDR3 protein: CASSGLQSSGRGYEQYF
J gene: TRBJ2-1; clone size: -; V gene: TRBV9; CDR3 protein: CASSVGGTGVDEQFF
J gene: TRBJ2-7; clone size: -; V gene: TRBV27; CDR3 protein: CASSRWTGFDEQYF
J gene: TRBJ1-1; clone size: few; V gene: TRBV28; CDR3 protein: CASSLVSSAEAFF
J gene: TRBJ2-7; clone size: -; V gene: TRBV7-6; CDR3 protein: CASSPPLDAPGVYEQYF
J gene: TRBJ2-3; clone size: -; V gene: TRBV7-2; CDR3 protein: CASSLPYKREGRTQYF
J gene: TRBJ2-7; clone size: -; V gene: TRBV9; CDR3 protein: CASSIGQGASYEQYF
J gene: TRBJ1-2; clone size: -; V gene: TRBV30; CDR3 protein: CAWASGGDHGYTF
J gene: TRBJ1-4; clone size: -; V gene: TRBV6-1; CDR3 protein: CASSTPRDSPFKLFF
J gene: TRBJ2-5; clone size: -; V gene: TRBV18; CDR3 protein: CASSRFGTSADQTQYF
J gene: TRBJ2-7; clone size: -; V gene: TRBV4-2; CDR3 protein: CASSQGTGVSSYEQYF
J gene: TRBJ2-1; clone size: -; V gene: TRBV29-1; CDR3 protein: CSVDAGSPGYNEQFF
J gene: TRBJ2-1; clone size: -; V gene: TRBV7-9; CDR3 protein: CASSSTSSSSYNEQFF
J gene: TRBJ2-3; clone size: -; V gene: TRBV7-8; CDR3 protein: CASSQAGGWNTDTQYF
J gene: TRBJ2-1; clone size: -; V gene: TRBV9; CDR3 protein: CASSGTSAKNEQFF
J gene: TRBJ1-1; clone size: few; V gene: TRBV29-1; CDR3 protein: CSVSDGNTEAFF